This T cell receptor (beta chain) emerged from a study of CD8 T cells in cerebrospinal fluid in Alzheimer's disease. TCRdb re-called the 10x single-cell sequencing reads and gives one entry per CDR3 protein, without DNA. With 960 or so distinct CDR3 sequences in the sample, the ten largest clones hold about 10%. This clonotype registers large (0.1 to 1%) by frequency. The CDR3 has 14 residues. Germline CDR1 is SGHTA and CDR2 is FQGNSA. The chain recombines TRBV7-2 with TRBJ2-3; absent DNA, TCRdb's TRBD1 call cannot be checked. This TCR was sampled from a human donor with mild cognitive impairment. The sequenced sample was cerebrospinal fluid. CDR3: CASSLNGGPDTQYF.